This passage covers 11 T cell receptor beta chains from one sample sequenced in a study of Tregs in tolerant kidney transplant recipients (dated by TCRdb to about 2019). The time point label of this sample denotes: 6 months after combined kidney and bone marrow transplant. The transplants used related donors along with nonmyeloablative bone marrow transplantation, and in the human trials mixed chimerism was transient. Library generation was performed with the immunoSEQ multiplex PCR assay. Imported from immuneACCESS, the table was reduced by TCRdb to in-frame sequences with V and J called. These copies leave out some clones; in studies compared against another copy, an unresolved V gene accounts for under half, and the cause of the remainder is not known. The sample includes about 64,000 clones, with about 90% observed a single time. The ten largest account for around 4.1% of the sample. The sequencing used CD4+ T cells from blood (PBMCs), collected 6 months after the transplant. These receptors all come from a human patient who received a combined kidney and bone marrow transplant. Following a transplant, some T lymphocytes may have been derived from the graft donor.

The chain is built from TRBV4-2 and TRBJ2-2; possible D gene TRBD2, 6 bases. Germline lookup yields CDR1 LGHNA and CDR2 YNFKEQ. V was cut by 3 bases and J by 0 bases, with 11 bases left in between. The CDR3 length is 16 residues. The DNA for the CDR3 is TGTGCCAGCAGCCATACTAGCTTCGCGAACACCGGGGAGCTGTTTTTT. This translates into CASSHTSFANTGELFF.

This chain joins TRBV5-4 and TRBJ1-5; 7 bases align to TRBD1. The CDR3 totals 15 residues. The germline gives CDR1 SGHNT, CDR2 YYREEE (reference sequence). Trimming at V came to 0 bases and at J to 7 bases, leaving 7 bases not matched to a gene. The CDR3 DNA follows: TGTGCCAGCAGCTTGGGGACAGGACACGGGCAGCCCCAGCATTTT. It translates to CASSLGTGHGQPQHF.

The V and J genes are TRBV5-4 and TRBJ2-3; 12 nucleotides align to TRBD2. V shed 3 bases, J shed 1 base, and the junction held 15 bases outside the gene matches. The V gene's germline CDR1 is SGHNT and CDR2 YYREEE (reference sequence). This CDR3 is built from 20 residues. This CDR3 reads CASSSSGKWLAGGGTDTQYF. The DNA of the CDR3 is TGTGCCAGCAGCTCAAGCGGGAAGTGGCTAGCGGGAGGGGGCACAGATACGCAGTATTTT.

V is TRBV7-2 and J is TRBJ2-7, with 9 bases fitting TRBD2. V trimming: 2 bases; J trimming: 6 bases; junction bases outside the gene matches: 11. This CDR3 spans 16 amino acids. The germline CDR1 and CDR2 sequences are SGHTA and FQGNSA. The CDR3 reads CASSLFRGGRASEQYF. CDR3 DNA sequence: TGTGCCAGCAGCTTATTCAGGGGCGGGAGGGCATCCGAGCAGTACTTC.

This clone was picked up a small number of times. CDR3 nucleotides: TGTGCCATCAGGGGCGGGACGATCAATGAGCAGTTCTTC. Its translation is CAIRGGTINEQFF. The chain carries TRBV10-3 and TRBJ2-1, with D maybe TRBD2 (6 bases). The CDR3 has 13 amino acids. V lost 6 bases and J lost 6, with 12 bases in between. Germline-derived CDR1 and CDR2 are ENHRY and SYGVKD.

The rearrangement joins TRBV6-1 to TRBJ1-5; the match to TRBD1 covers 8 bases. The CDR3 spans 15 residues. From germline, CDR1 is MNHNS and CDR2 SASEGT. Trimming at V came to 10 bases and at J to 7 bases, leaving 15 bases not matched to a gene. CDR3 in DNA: TGTGCCACAAACACAGGGGGTAGAGTTGGCCAGCCCCAGCATTTT. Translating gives CATNTGGRVGQPQHF.

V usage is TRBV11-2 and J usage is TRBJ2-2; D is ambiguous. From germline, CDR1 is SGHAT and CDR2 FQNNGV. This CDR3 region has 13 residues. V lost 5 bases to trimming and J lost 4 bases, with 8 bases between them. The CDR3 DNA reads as TGTGCCAGCAGCGCACTACCCACCGGGGAGCTGTTTTTT. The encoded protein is CASSALPTGELFF.

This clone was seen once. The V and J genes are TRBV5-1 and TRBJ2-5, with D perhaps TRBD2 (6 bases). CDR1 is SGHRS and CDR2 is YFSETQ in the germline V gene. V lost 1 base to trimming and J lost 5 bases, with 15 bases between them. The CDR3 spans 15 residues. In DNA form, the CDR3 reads TGCGCCAGCAGCTTGTCTAAACTAGCATCGGAGACCCAGTACTTC. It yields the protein CASSLSKLASETQYF.

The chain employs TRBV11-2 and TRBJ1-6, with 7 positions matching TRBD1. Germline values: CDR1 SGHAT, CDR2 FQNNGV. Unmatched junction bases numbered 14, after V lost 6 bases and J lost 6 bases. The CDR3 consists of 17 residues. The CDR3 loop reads CASRTTGNWASNSPLHF. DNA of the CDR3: TGTGCCAGCAGAACGACAGGGAATTGGGCATCTAATTCACCCCTCCACTTT.

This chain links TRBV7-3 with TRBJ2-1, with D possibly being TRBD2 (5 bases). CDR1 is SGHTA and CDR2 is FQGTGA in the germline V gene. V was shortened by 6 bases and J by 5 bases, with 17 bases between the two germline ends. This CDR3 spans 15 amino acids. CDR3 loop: CASSIFVGKDNEQFF. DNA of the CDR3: TGTGCCAGCAGTATATTCGTCGGGAAAGACAATGAGCAGTTCTTC.

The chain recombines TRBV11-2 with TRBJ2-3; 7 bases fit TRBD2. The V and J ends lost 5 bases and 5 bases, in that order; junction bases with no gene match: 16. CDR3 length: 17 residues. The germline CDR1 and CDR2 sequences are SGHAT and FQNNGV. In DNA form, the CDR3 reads TGTGCCAGCAGCACCCCGAGTTGGGGGAGGGCCGGAGATACGCAGTATTTT. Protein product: CASSTPSWGRAGDTQYF.